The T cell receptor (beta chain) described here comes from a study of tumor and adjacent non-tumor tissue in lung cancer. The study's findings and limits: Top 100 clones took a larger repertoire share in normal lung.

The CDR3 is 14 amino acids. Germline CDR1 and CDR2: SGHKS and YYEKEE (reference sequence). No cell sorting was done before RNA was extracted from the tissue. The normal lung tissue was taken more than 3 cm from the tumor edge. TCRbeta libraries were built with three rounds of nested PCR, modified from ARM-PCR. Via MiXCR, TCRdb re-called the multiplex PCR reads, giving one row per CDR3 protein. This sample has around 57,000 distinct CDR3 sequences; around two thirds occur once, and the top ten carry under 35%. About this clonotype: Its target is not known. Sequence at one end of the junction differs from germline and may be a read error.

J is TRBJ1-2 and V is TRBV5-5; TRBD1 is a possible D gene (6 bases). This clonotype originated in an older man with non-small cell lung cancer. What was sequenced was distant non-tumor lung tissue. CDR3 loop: CAGSLVQGGYGYTF. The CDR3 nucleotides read TGTGCCGGCAGCTTGGTACAGGGAGGCTATGGCTACACCTTC.